This T cell receptor beta chain was sequenced during a study of blood T cell repertoires in COVID-19. Study at large: Samples came from the United States, Italy and Spain, spanning acute and convalescent COVID-19.

Trimming took 5 bases from V and 7 from J; bases not matched to a gene: 11. CDR1 LGHDT and CDR2 YNNKEL come from the germline V gene (reference sequence). The CDR3 runs to 15 residues. Per the authors' pipeline: Nucleated cell counts were estimated from reference gene primer amplification. The table came from immunoSEQ multiplex PCR; TCRdb's copy has only in-frame clones and leaves some out. From that table come the V and J calls and clone size; the DNA was used to work out D and trimming. The sample shows approximately 70,000 clones, around 87% of them seen only once. Material: peripheral blood. The genes are TRBV3-1 (or the pseudogene TRBV3-2) and TRBJ2-7, with 10 bases that match TRBD2. This TCR derives from a man between 45 and 60 years old with active COVID-19. This CDR3 is CASSTEREGLWEQYF. In nucleotides, the CDR3 is TGTGCCAGCAGCACCGAGCGGGAGGGATTGTGGGAGCAGTACTTC.